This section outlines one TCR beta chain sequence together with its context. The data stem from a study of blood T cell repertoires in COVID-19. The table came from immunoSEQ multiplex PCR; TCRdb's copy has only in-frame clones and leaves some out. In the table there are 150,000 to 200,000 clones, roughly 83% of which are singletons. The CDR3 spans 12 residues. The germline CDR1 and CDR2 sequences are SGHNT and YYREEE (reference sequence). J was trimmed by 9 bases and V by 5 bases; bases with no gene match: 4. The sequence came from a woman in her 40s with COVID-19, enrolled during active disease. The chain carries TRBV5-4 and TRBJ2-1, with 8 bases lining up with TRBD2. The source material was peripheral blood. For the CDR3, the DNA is TGTGCCAGCAGTGAACGGGAGGGTGAGCAGTTCTTC. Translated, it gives CASSEREGEQFF.